This note documents a single T cell receptor beta chain sequence. The antigen remains undetermined. The sample is drawn from a study of shared clonotypes between healthy human individuals. Findings and caveats of the study: Expectations were that clonotype sharing among donors would be affected by sequencing depth.

At the deep level, the assay was run. Method: immunoSEQ multiplex PCR; TCRdb's copy keeps in-frame clones and lacks some. The sample contains around 2,100,000 clones, over 85% of which appear only once. Germline lookup yields CDR1 MGHRA and CDR2 YSYEKL. With 4 bases removed from V and 2 bases from J, the gap between germline ends came to 11 bases. The CDR3 extends over 15 amino acids. The naive CD8 subset, CD45RO-negative cells positively selected for CCR7, excluded terminally differentiated effector memory CD45RA+ cells. The V gene is TRBV4-1, the J gene TRBJ1-4; D possibly corresponds to TRBD1 (5 bases). The TCR originated in a man in his late teens or twenties in good health. Sequenced material: naive CD8+ T cells sorted from blood. The CDR3 sequence is CASSRGDGTNEKLFF. The CDR3 region has the DNA TGCGCCAGCAGCCGAGGGGATGGTACTAATGAAAAACTGTTTTTT.